This entry features one TCR beta chain sequence. These data belong to a study of blood T cell repertoires in COVID-19. Background on the study: The United States, Italy and Spain supplied acute and convalescent COVID-19 samples. Sources were T cells, B-cell-depleted T cells, or PBMCs; the material itself was cDNA or gDNA.

Cohort assignment relied on participant-reported clinical history. Original processing notes: Scientists estimated how many nucleated cells there were by amplifying reference gene primers. TCRdb keeps only in-frame clones here, not all; method: immunoSEQ multiplex PCR. V and J calls and clone size follow that table, whereas D and trimming were derived from the DNA. The top ten clones hold around 2% of a sample with about 400,000 clones, roughly 90% of them seen once. CDR3 size: 15 residues. Germline V gene data show CDR1 as SGHDT and CDR2 as YYEEEE. V was clipped by 4 bases and J by 5 bases, with 19 bases between them.

V is TRBV5-6 and J is TRBJ2-7, with D maybe TRBD1 (5 bases). The sequencing sample was made of PBMCs or T cells enriched from blood (not recorded which). The clonotype originates from a woman in her forties with acute COVID-19. The CDR3 is CASSITLRVPHEQYF. DNA for the CDR3: TGTGCCAGCAGCATCACACTCAGGGTTCCCCACGAGCAGTACTTC.